This entry lists 21 T cell receptor beta chains sequenced from one sample in a study of shared clonotypes between healthy human individuals. Assay: immunoSEQ multiplex PCR; the TCRdb copy retains only in-frame clones and omits some. The sample shows about 490,000 clones, roughly 78% of them seen only once. Source material: PBMCs. The receptors come from a woman aged 40 to 50 in good health. Some clones in this sample may be carry-over from other donors' samples.

The chain recombines TRBV6-6 with TRBJ2-2, with 14 bases identical to TRBD2. The CDR3 runs to 15 residues. With 6 bases clipped from V and 5 bases from J, the junction kept 2 bases outside the gene matches. Germline CDR1 and CDR2: MNHNY and SVGAGI (reference sequence). The CDR3 is CASRGLAGGTGELFF. DNA for the CDR3: TGTGCCAGCAGAGGACTAGCGGGAGGAACCGGGGAGCTGTTTTTT.

The rearrangement joins TRBV20-1 to TRBJ2-7; perhaps TRBD1 as D (6 bases). This CDR3 has 11 residues. Trimming took 4 bases from V and 4 from J, leaving 8 bases between them. CDR1 and CDR2 from the germline V gene are DFQATT and SNEGSKA (reference sequence). The CDR3 DNA sequence: TGCAGTGCTACCAGGGGTTACGAGCAGTACTTC. Protein: CSATRGYEQYF.

The rearrangement joins TRBV6-5 to TRBJ1-1, with 8 bases aligning to TRBD1. Trimming at V came to 6 bases and at J to 9 bases, leaving 12 bases not matched to a gene. CDR3 size: 14 residues. Germline-derived CDR1 and CDR2 are MNHEY and SVGAGI. The CDR3 here is CASSRQGRASQAFF. The CDR3 nucleotides are TGTGCCAGCAGCCGACAGGGGCGGGCTTCCCAAGCTTTCTTT.

A remark on this clone: The germline gene is not matched at one end of the junction; a read error may be the cause. This rearrangement joins TRBV7-7 to TRBJ2-2; 7 bases fit TRBD1. Germline CDR1 and CDR2: SSHAT and FNYEAQ (reference sequence). This CDR3 contains 15 residues. CDR3 sequence reads: CASTGDSQGTGELFF. The DNA of the CDR3 is TGTGCTAGCACCGGGGACAGCCAAGGGACCGGGGAGCTGTTTTTT.

The chain is built from TRBV2 and TRBJ2-2; D not resolved. The CDR3 sequence is 12 residues long. The ends were cut back, 2 bases at V and 7 bases at J, with 5 bases in the middle. Germline assignment: CDR1 SNHLY and CDR2 FYNNEI. The CDR3 bases are TGTGCCAGCAGTGAACTAGTCGGGGAGCTGTTTTTT. It is translated as CASSELVGELFF.

The chain combines TRBV27 with TRBJ1-2, with D hard to call. V lost 9 bases and J lost 4, with 12 bases in between. The CDR3 has 12 residues. The V gene's germline CDR1 is MNHEY and CDR2 SMNVEV (reference sequence). CDR3: CARDGLSYGYTF. The CDR3 DNA sequence: TGTGCCAGGGACGGCCTTAGCTATGGCTACACCTTC.

This clone was found a few times. The chain has TRBV30 and TRBJ1-1, with D maybe TRBD1 (5 bases). This CDR3 comprises 13 residues. V lost 4 bases to trimming and J lost 0 bases, with 9 bases between them. Germline loops: CDR1 GTSNPN, CDR2 SVGIG (reference sequence). The CDR3 DNA sequence: TGTGCCTGGAAGGGACGATTGAACACTGAAGCTTTCTTT. Its translation: CAWKGRLNTEAFF.

J is TRBJ2-1 and V is TRBV7-6; 7 bases fit TRBD2. The V segment lost 5 bases and the J segment 13 bases; nucleotides outside the gene matches: 14. CDR3 length: 14 residues. Germline V lookup: CDR1 SGHVS, CDR2 FNYEAQ. CDR3 in DNA: TGTGCCAGCAGCCCCCTAGCGGCCACAAACCACCAGTTCTTC. This sequence encodes CASSPLAATNHQFF.

The chain recombines TRBV18 with TRBJ2-2; 7 nucleotides agree with TRBD2. This CDR3 is built from 15 residues. V trimming: 1 base; J trimming: 6 bases; junction bases outside the gene matches: 5. Germline loops: CDR1 KGHSH, CDR2 LQKENI. Here the CDR3 reads CASSPQTSQAGELFF. The CDR3 DNA sequence: TGTGCCAGCTCACCACAGACTAGCCAGGCCGGGGAGCTGTTTTTT.

The chain recombines TRBV4-2 with TRBJ2-1, with D uncertain. V was trimmed by 4 bases and J by 0 bases, leaving 10 bases between them. Germline V gene data show CDR1 as LGHNA and CDR2 as YNFKEQ. CDR3 length: 15 residues. This CDR3 reads CASSREVSSYNEQFF. The CDR3 DNA follows: TGTGCCAGCAGCCGGGAAGTCAGCTCCTACAATGAGCAGTTCTTC.

The chain couples TRBV5-1 to TRBJ2-3; D remains ambiguous. The length of the CDR3 is 16 residues. The germline V gene has CDR1 SGHRS and CDR2 YFSETQ. V lost 4 bases, J lost 0 bases, and 15 bases lay in between. The CDR3 DNA reads as TGCGCCAGCAGCAATGACCCCTTACCGAGCACAGATACGCAGTATTTT. The encoded protein is CASSNDPLPSTDTQYF.

The chain couples TRBV12-1 to TRBJ2-7; the table calls TRBD2, which could not be checked here. TRBV12-1 is assigned pseudogene status. This CDR3 spans 15 amino acids. The CDR3 region is CASSLAGGSDYEQYF. CDR3 nucleotides: TGTGCCAGCAGTTTAGCGGGAGGCTCGGACTACGAGCAGTACTTC.

The V gene is TRBV2, the J gene TRBJ2-1, with 7 bases identical to TRBD2. V lost 6 bases and J lost 10; bases outside the gene matches: 15. The CDR3 runs to 15 residues. The germline V gene encodes CDR1 SNHLY and CDR2 FYNNEI. CDR3 loop: CASSSSGLGLPEQFF. The CDR3 DNA reads TGTGCCAGCAGCTCGTCGGGACTGGGACTACCCGAGCAGTTCTTC.

This clone was picked up a small number of times. J is TRBJ2-2 and V is TRBV5-4; TRBD2 might be the D (6 bases). Germline V gene data show CDR1 as SGHNT and CDR2 as YYREEE (reference sequence). The CDR3 extends over 14 amino acids. V was clipped by 3 bases and J by 5 bases, with 11 bases between them. The CDR3 loop reads CASSSGSSTGELFF. CDR3 in DNA: TGTGCCAGCAGCTCCGGGAGTTCGACCGGGGAGCTGTTTTTT.

This clone was counted between two and nine times. The V and J genes are TRBV6-5 and TRBJ2-1, with unresolved D. The CDR3 spans 14 residues. Trimming took off 0 bases at V and 7 bases at J, with 10 bases between the two ends. The germline V gene encodes CDR1 MNHEY and CDR2 SVGAGI. In nucleotides, the CDR3 is TGTGCCAGCAGTTACTCTGGTGGATCGAATGAGCAGTTCTTC. It specifies CASSYSGGSNEQFF.

V is TRBV7-9 and J is TRBJ1-1, with a possible D match to TRBD1 (5 bases). The germline gives CDR1 SEHNR, CDR2 FQNEAQ (reference sequence). V shed 5 bases and J shed 1 base, with 14 bases lying between them. This CDR3 is 15 amino acids long. CDR3 nucleotide sequence: TGTGCCAGCAGCAAATCCGGGGGGACGAACACTGAAGCTTTCTTT. Translation gives CASSKSGGTNTEAFF.

This clone was found a few times. This chain joins TRBV5-1 and TRBJ2-5; tentative D call: TRBD2 (5 bases). V dropped 1 base and J dropped 5 bases, with 9 bases sitting between them. Germline V gene sequence: CDR1 SGHRS, CDR2 YFSETQ. The CDR3 is made up of 13 amino acids. The CDR3 coding sequence is TGCGCCAGCAGCTTGCCGGGGAAGGAGACCCAGTACTTC. Protein product: CASSLPGKETQYF.

The chain couples TRBV7-8 to TRBJ2-4; D possibly uses TRBD1 or TRBD2 (6 bases each). Trimming cost V 1 base and J 0 bases, with 13 bases left between them. The CDR3 loop spans 17 amino acids. Germline assignment: CDR1 SGHVS and CDR2 FQNEAQ. The CDR3 nucleotides are TGTGCCAGCAGCTTAGATGGGGGGCCGCTAGCCAAAAACATTCAGTACTTC. Its protein product is CASSLDGGPLAKNIQYF.

This clone was seen a few times. V and J are TRBV25-1 and TRBJ1-4, with D unresolved. CDR3 length: 15 residues. V was pared by 5 bases and J by 0 bases, with 10 bases between. Per the germline V gene, CDR1 is MGHDK and CDR2 is SYGVNS. In DNA, the CDR3 is TGTGCCAGCAGTCAGACGGTTGCAACTAATGAAAAACTGTTTTTT. Translation: CASSQTVATNEKLFF.

The chain couples TRBV28 to TRBJ2-5; 12 positions match TRBD1. Unmatched junction bases numbered 5, after V lost 4 bases and J lost 5 bases. CDR3 length: 15 residues. Germline loops: CDR1 MDHEN, CDR2 SYDVKM. CDR3 bases: TGTGCCAGCAGTTCAAGGGACAGGGGGCCGGAGACCCAGTACTTC. It codes for CASSSRDRGPETQYF.

The chain carries TRBV10-1 and TRBJ2-7; 9 bases map to TRBD2. The CDR3 is 16 residues long. The V segment lost 0 bases and the J segment 5 bases; nucleotides outside the gene matches: 8. From germline, CDR1 is WNHNN and CDR2 SYGVQD (reference sequence). The CDR3 reads CASSESGSGRSDEQYF. In DNA, the CDR3 is TGCGCCAGCAGTGAGTCGGGGAGCGGGAGGTCGGACGAGCAGTACTTC.